The 27 T cell receptor beta chains given below trace back to one sample, sequenced in a study of cytomegalovirus exposure and HLA in healthy donors. Libraries were prepared by immunoSEQ multiplex PCR; TCRdb keeps only in-frame clonotypes and omits some of them. The sample has around 95,000 clones, 85% seen once; the top ten hold approximately 22%. Sequencing was done on a sample of PBMCs. The receptors were sampled from a man aged 18 to 29 in good health and CMV-seropositive.

The J gene is TRBJ1-2, the V gene TRBV2; TRBD1 agrees at 10 bases. Germline-derived CDR1 and CDR2 are SNHLY and FYNNEI. This CDR3 is built from 14 residues. The V gene end was trimmed by 9 bases and the J gene end by 2 bases; junction bases not matched to a gene: 6. The CDR3 region has the DNA TGTGCCAGTAAGACAGGGGGCCACAACTATGGCTACACCTTC. This translates into CASKTGGHNYGYTF.

V usage is TRBV5-4 and J usage is TRBJ2-1, with D possibly being TRBD1 (6 bases). Trimming left V 4 bases short and J 4 bases short, with 15 bases between. Germline CDR1 reads SGHNT; CDR2 reads YYREEE (reference sequence). This CDR3 region has 15 residues. CDR3 in amino acids: CASSAGTQLYNEQFF. CDR3 sequence (DNA): TGTGCCAGCAGCGCCGGGACACAACTATACAATGAGCAGTTCTTC. The complete variable domain, with remaining parts taken from reference TRBV5-4 and TRBJ2-1, reads ETGVTQSPTHLIKTRGQQVTLRCSSQSGHNTVSWYQQALGQGPQFIFQYYREEENGRGNFPPRFSGLQFPNYSSELNVNALELDDSALYLCASSAGTQLYNEQFFGPGTRLTVL.

The V call is TRBV6-6, the J call TRBJ1-3; perhaps TRBD1 as D (6 bases). This CDR3 has 14 residues. Trimming took 4 bases from V and 4 from J, leaving 11 bases between them. CDR1 MNHNY and CDR2 SVGAGI come from the germline V gene (reference sequence). The CDR3 is CASSSVTGGNTIYF. The CDR3 nucleotides read TGTGCCAGCAGTTCCGTGACAGGCGGAAACACCATATATTTT.

The V gene is TRBV7-9, the J gene TRBJ2-1; no clear D. Germline lookup yields CDR1 SEHNR and CDR2 FQNEAQ (reference sequence). V lost 5 bases to trimming and J lost 8 bases, with 13 bases between them. The CDR3 contains 13 residues. CDR3 bases: TGTGCCAGCAGCCTGACTCTTACCGATGAGCAGTTCTTC. The encoded protein is CASSLTLTDEQFF.

The rearrangement links TRBV7-8 to TRBJ2-1; the D is unclear. Germline V gene sequence: CDR1 SGHVS, CDR2 FQNEAQ. Trimming shortened V by 4 bases and J by 9 bases, and 7 bases separated the two germline ends. The CDR3 totals 11 residues. CDR3 sequence reads: CASSWAGEQFF. In nucleotides, the CDR3 is TGTGCCAGCAGCTGGGCCGGTGAGCAGTTCTTC.

The chain uses TRBV6-1 and TRBJ2-7; weak D call: TRBD1 (6 bases). The germline V gene has CDR1 MNHNS and CDR2 SASEGT. CDR3 length: 14 residues. With 0 bases removed from V and 7 bases from J, the gap between germline ends came to 13 bases. In DNA form, the CDR3 reads TGTGCCAGCAGTGAAGCGTGGCCCAGGGGAGAGCAGTACTTC. Translated: CASSEAWPRGEQYF.

The V call is TRBV5-1, the J call TRBJ2-3, with 10 bases aligning to TRBD2. The trim removed 3 bases at V and 3 bases at J, leaving 4 bases unmatched. Germline-derived CDR1 and CDR2 are SGHRS and YFSETQ. This CDR3 contains 15 residues. This CDR3 reads CASSSGLALTDTQYF. The DNA for the CDR3 is TGCGCCAGCAGCTCGGGACTAGCGTTGACAGATACGCAGTATTTT.

This clone was found a few times. The rearrangement joins TRBV27 to TRBJ2-7; TRBD1 matches 9 bases. V shed 5 bases, J shed 4 bases, and the junction held 3 bases outside the gene matches. In germline, CDR1 is MNHEY, CDR2 SMNVEV (reference sequence). The CDR3 covers 13 residues. CDR3 nucleotides: TGTGCCAGCAGTCCGGGACAGGGTTACGAGCAGTACTTC. It encodes CASSPGQGYEQYF.

The J gene is TRBJ2-7, the V gene TRBV7-2; TRBD1 agrees at 8 bases. CDR1 SGHTA and CDR2 FQGNSA come from the germline V gene. There are 15 residues in the CDR3. V dropped 4 bases and J dropped 5; count of bases not matched to a gene: 10. The CDR3 DNA is TGTGCCAGCAGCTCCCGGGACAGGCTTTCGGACGAGCAGTACGTC. Protein: CASSSRDRLSDEQYV.

V is TRBV19 and J is TRBJ1-5; D gene uncertain. The germline V gene has CDR1 LNHDA and CDR2 SQIVND (reference sequence). The CDR3 totals 14 residues. Trimming removed 6 bases from V and 7 bases from J, with 16 bases in between. This CDR3 reads CASSRPGEWQPQHF. CDR3 nucleotides: TGTGCCAGTAGCCGCCCTGGGGAGTGGCAGCCCCAGCATTTT.

This chain uses TRBV7-2 with TRBJ1-2, with 8 bases identical to TRBD1. The CDR3 runs to 15 residues. J was trimmed by 2 bases and V by 5 bases; bases with no gene match: 7. Germline lookup yields CDR1 SGHTA and CDR2 FQGNSA. For the CDR3, the DNA is TGTGCCAGCAGCATCGGGACAGGCGGAAACTATGGCTACACCTTC. Protein: CASSIGTGGNYGYTF.

The chain couples TRBV28 to TRBJ2-7, with D tentatively TRBD2 (5 bases). The CDR3 contains 14 residues. CDR1 is MDHEN and CDR2 is SYDVKM in the germline V gene. The V end was cut by 6 bases, the J end by 4 bases, with 16 bases between. The CDR3 coding sequence is TGTGCCAGCAGCTCCATTGGGGAGACTTACGAGCAGTACTTC. Translation: CASSSIGETYEQYF.

V gene TRBV5-6 combines with J gene TRBJ1-4, with D maybe TRBD1 (6 bases). Germline CDR1 and CDR2: SGHDT and YYEEEE. The V end lost 0 bases, the J end lost 8 bases, and 14 bases lay between the germline ends. The CDR3 contains 15 residues. The CDR3 DNA reads TGTGCCAGCAGCTTGGCGGCAGGGGTCGAAGAAAAACTGTTTTTT. Translation gives CASSLAAGVEEKLFF.

The V gene is TRBV29-1, the J gene TRBJ2-3, with D possibly matching TRBD2 (5 bases). Trimming stripped 8 bases from V and 3 bases from J, with 21 bases between. The CDR3 length is 15 residues. Germline lookup yields CDR1 SQVTM and CDR2 ANQGSEA. The CDR3 coding sequence is TGCAGCCTCCTTAAGGACTCGAGCTCGACAGATACGCAGTATTTT. It yields the protein CSLLKDSSSTDTQYF.

The gene calls are TRBV6-1 and TRBJ2-7, with a possible D match to TRBD2 (7 bases). CDR3 length: 14 residues. CDR1 is MNHNS, CDR2 SASEGT, per germline. V was trimmed by 6 bases and J by 6 bases, leaving 18 bases between them. The CDR3 bases are TGTGCCAGCAGCGCGGGGGCTGGTAGCCGCGAGCAGTACGTC. Amino acids: CASSAGAGSREQYV.

The chain employs TRBV7-2 and TRBJ2-7; 12 bases match TRBD2. Per germline, CDR1 SGHTA and CDR2 FQGNSA. The CDR3 is 17 residues long. V lost 1 base and J lost 5; bases outside the gene matches: 9. The DNA for the CDR3 is TGTGCCAGCAGCTTAGGGGCTAGCGGGAGGGAAGGCCACGAGCAGTACTTC. Translated, it gives CASSLGASGREGHEQYF.

With regard to this clone: Other nucleotide sequences in the sample specify the same CDR3. This chain uses TRBV9 with TRBJ1-1; TRBD1 matches 8 bases. Trimming cost V 4 bases and J 1 base; bases outside gene matches: 6. This CDR3 is 15 amino acids long. Per germline, CDR1 SGDLS and CDR2 YYNGEE. The CDR3 nucleotides read TGTGCCAGCAGCCCGCGGACAGGGCCGAACACTGAAGCTTTCTTT. Its protein product is CASSPRTGPNTEAFF.

The rearrangement links TRBV27 to TRBJ2-6; TRBD2 aligns across 7 bases. The germline V gene encodes CDR1 MNHEY and CDR2 SMNVEV (reference sequence). V lost 4 bases to trimming and J lost 0 bases; unmatched junction nucleotides: 0. CDR3 size: 15 residues. In DNA form, the CDR3 reads TGTGCCAGCAGTTGGGGGGGCTCTGGGGCCAACGTCCTGACTTTC. Protein product: CASSWGGSGANVLTF.

The V call is TRBV30, the J call TRBJ2-7; 14 bases match TRBD2. CDR3 size: 18 residues. Trimming at V came to 0 bases and at J to 4 bases, leaving 11 bases not matched to a gene. CDR1 and CDR2 (germline): GTSNPN, SVGIG (reference sequence). The CDR3 sequence: CAWSVGGPGTSGSYEQYV. CDR3 nucleotides: TGTGCCTGGAGTGTAGGAGGTCCCGGGACTAGCGGGAGTTACGAGCAGTACGTC.

This chain links TRBV5-6 with TRBJ2-1, with 9 bases that match TRBD2. Germline V CDR1 and CDR2: SGHDT, YYEEEE. There are 15 residues in the CDR3. The ends lost 0 bases at V and 7 bases at J; junction bases unmatched: 5. The CDR3 DNA is TGTGCCAGCAGCTTGGAAAGCGGGGGGTGGAATGAGCAGTTCTTC. Its translation: CASSLESGGWNEQFF.

CDR3 amino acids: CASSSRPGLAGGDTGELFF. The CDR3 DNA follows: TGCGCCAGCAGCTCGAGGCCGGGACTAGCGGGAGGGGACACCGGGGAGCTGTTTTTT. J is TRBJ2-2 and V is TRBV5-1, with 16 bases fitting TRBD2. Germline loops: CDR1 SGHRS, CDR2 YFSETQ. J gave up 3 bases and V 3 bases, and 8 bases lay outside the gene matches. This CDR3 region has 19 residues.

This chain links TRBV27 with TRBJ1-2; possible D gene TRBD1, 6 bases. The CDR3 consists of 13 residues. In germline, CDR1 is MNHEY, CDR2 SMNVEV (reference sequence). V lost 6 bases and J lost 1, with 9 bases in between. The CDR3 bases are TGTGCCAGCAGCAACAGGGTTAACTATGGCTACACCTTC. As protein: CASSNRVNYGYTF.

This clone was recorded only once. The chain recombines TRBV11-3 with TRBJ2-4; TRBD2 agrees at 11 bases. Germline CDR1 reads SGHNT; CDR2 reads YENEEA. The length of the CDR3 is 18 residues. Trimming removed 4 bases from V and 1 base from J; junction bases left unmatched: 9. CDR3 coding DNA: TGTGCCAGCAGCTCTGGTCTAGCGGGAGGTCTGGCCAAAAACATTCAGTACTTC. This encodes CASSSGLAGGLAKNIQYF.

The chain is built from TRBV28 and TRBJ2-7; a weak D match, TRBD2 (5 bases). The CDR3 covers 14 residues. The germline V gene has CDR1 MDHEN and CDR2 SYDVKM. Trimming pared 4 bases from V and 2 bases from J, leaving 12 bases between. The CDR3 loop is CASSSGLGTYEQYV. CDR3 in DNA: TGTGCCAGCAGTTCTGGACTGGGAACCTACGAGCAGTACGTC.

The chain has TRBV9 and TRBJ1-4; no reliable D call. Per germline, CDR1 SGDLS and CDR2 YYNGEE. The ends were cut back, 0 bases at V and 8 bases at J, with 20 bases in the middle. The CDR3 runs 17 residues. CDR3 protein: CASSVAPSARGGEKLFF. The DNA of the CDR3 is TGTGCCAGCAGCGTAGCGCCATCGGCCCGGGGAGGCGAAAAACTGTTTTTT.

This clone appeared once. The chain couples TRBV18 to TRBJ2-7, with D possibly TRBD1 on 5 matching bases. The CDR3 has 15 residues. CDR1 KGHSH and CDR2 LQKENI come from the germline V gene. V gave up 0 bases and J gave up 1 base, with 10 bases separating them. Written as DNA, the CDR3 is TGTGCCAGCTCACCACCAGGACAACGATCCTACGAGCAGTACTTC. It encodes CASSPPGQRSYEQYF.

CDR3 sequence: CASSPETPLSLYGYTF. The CDR3 DNA is TGTGCCAGCAGTCCAGAAACACCGTTATCCCTCTATGGCTACACCTTC. The rearrangement links TRBV28 to TRBJ1-2; D is undetermined. V lost 5 bases and J lost 4, with 20 bases in between. CDR3 size: 16 residues. The V gene's germline CDR1 is MDHEN and CDR2 SYDVKM.